This T cell receptor beta chain was documented in a study of shared clonotypes between healthy human individuals. The repertoire was sequenced with immunoSEQ multiplex PCR; TCRdb's copy has only in-frame clones and lacks some. In the table there are roughly 2.4 million clones, approximately 96% of which are singletons. The CDR3 is made up of 15 amino acids. Germline V gives CDR1 SGHRS, CDR2 YFSETQ. The ends were cut back, 1 base at V and 3 bases at J, with 14 bases in the middle. The rearrangement joins TRBV5-1 to TRBJ2-7; D is perhaps TRBD2 (5 bases). The sequence came from a man between 18 and 29 years old in good health. Specimen: naive CD4+ T cells sorted from blood. Subset in this sample: CD45RA+ positively selected. CDR3 DNA: TGCGCCAGCAGCTTGTCGTGGGAGCCCGACTACGAGCAGTACTTC. Protein product: CASSLSWEPDYEQYF. The entire variable domain, with the rest obtained from reference TRBV5-1 and TRBJ2-7, is as follows: KAGVTQTPRYLIKTRGQQVTLSCSPISGHRSVSWYQQTPGQGLQFLFEYFSETQRNKGNFPGRFSGRQFSNSRSEMNVSTLELGDSALYLCASSLSWEPDYEQYFGPGTRLTVT.